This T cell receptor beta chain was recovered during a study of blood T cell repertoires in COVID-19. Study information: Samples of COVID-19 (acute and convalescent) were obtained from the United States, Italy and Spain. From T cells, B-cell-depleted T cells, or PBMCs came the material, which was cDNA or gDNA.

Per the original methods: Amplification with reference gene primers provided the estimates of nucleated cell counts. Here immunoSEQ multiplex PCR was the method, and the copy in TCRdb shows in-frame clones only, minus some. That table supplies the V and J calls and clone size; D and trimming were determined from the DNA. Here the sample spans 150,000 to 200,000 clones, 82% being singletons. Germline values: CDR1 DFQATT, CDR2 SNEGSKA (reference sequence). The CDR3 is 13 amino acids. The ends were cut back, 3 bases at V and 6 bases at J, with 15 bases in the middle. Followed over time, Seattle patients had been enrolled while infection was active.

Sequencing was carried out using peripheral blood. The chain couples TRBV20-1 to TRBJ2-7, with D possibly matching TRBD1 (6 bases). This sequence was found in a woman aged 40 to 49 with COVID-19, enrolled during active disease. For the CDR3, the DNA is TGCAGTGCTAGTCAGGGGTACGGACGCGAGCAGTACTTC. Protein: CSASQGYGREQYF.